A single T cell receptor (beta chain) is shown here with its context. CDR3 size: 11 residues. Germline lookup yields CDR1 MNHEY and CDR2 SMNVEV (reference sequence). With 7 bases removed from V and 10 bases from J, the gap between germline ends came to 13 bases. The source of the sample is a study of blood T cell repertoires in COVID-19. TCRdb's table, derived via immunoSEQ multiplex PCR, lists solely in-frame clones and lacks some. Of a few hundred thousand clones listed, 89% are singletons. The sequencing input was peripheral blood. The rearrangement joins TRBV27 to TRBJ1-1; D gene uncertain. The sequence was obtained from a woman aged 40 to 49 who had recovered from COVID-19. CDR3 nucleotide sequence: TGTGCCAGCACCCCCGGGGTCGGAGCTTTCTTT. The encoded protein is CASTPGVGAFF.